This T cell receptor (beta chain) was identified in a study of blood T cell repertoires in COVID-19. Some clones are missing from TCRdb's copy, which holds only in-frame ones; the method was immunoSEQ multiplex PCR. Counted here are around 320,000 clones, around 88% occurring once; the ten biggest clones make up under 8%. Germline assignment: CDR1 SGHRS and CDR2 YFSETQ. The CDR3 runs 15 residues. Trimming left V 0 bases short and J 5 bases short, with 15 bases between. The chain has TRBV5-1 and TRBJ2-7, with a possible D match to TRBD1 (5 bases). This TCR derives from a woman in her thirties who had recovered from COVID-19. The sample comprised peripheral blood. This CDR3 is CASSLEQDYVDEQYF. The CDR3 region has the DNA TGCGCCAGCAGCTTGGAACAGGATTACGTCGACGAGCAGTACTTC.